This T cell receptor beta chain was found in a study of identical twins. Study-level results: Memory repertoires lacked the insertion deficit that abundant cord blood beta clonotypes showed.

Addition of a universal primer site occurred through template switching, and cDNA carried unique molecular identifiers. TCRdb passed the 5' RACE reads through MiXCR, listing each CDR3 protein once. This sample has a few hundred thousand distinct CDR3 sequences, with about 8.3% found just once. Concerning this clonotype itself: The antigen is unknown.

The germline V and J ends were trimmed by 1 base and 4 bases, with 11 bases remaining between them. The CDR3 runs 15 residues. In germline, CDR1 is MNHNS, CDR2 SASEGT. This sample was shared with a second study, whose subject was yellow fever vaccine responses in identical twins.

Sequencing was carried out using memory (CD45RO+) T cells sorted from blood. The J gene is TRBJ2-1, the V gene TRBV6-1; D is unclear. The clonotype comes from a young woman in good health. Written as DNA, the CDR3 is TGTGCCAGCAGTGAAGGGAGAACCGATTACAATGAGCAGTTCTTC. Encoded protein: CASSEGRTDYNEQFF.